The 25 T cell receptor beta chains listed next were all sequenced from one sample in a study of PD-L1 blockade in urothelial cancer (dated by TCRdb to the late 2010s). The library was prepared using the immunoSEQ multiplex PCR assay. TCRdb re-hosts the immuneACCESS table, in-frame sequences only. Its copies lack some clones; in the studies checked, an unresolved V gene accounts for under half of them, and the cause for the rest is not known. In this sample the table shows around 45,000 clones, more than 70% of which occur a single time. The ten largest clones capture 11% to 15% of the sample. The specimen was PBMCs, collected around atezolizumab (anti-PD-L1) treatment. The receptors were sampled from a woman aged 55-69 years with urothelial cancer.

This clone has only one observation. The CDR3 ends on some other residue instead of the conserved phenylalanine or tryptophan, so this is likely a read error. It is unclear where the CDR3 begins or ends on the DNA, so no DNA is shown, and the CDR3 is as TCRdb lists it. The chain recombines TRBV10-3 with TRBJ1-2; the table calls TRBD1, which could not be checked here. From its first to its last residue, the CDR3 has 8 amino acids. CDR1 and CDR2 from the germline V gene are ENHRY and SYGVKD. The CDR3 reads CAITDRRV.

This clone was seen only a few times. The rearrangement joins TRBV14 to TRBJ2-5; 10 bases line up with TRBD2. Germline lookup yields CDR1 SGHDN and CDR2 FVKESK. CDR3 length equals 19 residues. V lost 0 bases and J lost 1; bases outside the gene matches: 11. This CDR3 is CASSQDPPWVAGGQETQYF. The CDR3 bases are TGTGCCAGCAGCCAAGATCCACCGTGGGTAGCGGGAGGCCAAGAGACCCAGTACTTC.

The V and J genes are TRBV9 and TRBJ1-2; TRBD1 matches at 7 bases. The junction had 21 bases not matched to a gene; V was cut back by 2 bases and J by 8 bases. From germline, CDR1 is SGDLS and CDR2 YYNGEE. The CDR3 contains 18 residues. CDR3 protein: CASSVPGSRDSLPGGYTF. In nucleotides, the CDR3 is TGTGCCAGCAGCGTTCCCGGTTCGCGGGACAGCCTTCCGGGCGGCTACACCTTC.

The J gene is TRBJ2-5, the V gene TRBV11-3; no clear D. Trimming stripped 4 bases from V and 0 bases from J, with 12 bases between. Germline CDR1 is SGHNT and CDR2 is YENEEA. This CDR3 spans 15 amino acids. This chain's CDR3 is CASSSAGEYQETQYF. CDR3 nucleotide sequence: TGTGCCAGCAGCTCGGCAGGCGAGTACCAAGAGACCCAGTACTTC.

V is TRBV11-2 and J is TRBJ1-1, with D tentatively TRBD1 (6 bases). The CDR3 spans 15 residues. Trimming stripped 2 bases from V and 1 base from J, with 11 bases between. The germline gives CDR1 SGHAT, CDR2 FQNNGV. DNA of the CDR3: TGTGCCAGCAGCTTATCAGGGGCGGGGAACACTGAAGCTTTCTTT. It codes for CASSLSGAGNTEAFF.

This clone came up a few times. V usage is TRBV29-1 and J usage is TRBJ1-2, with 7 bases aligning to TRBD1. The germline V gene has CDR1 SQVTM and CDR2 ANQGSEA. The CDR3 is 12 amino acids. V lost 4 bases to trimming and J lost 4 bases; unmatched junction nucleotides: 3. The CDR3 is CSVATGVYGYTF. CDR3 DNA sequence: TGCAGCGTTGCAACAGGGGTCTATGGCTACACCTTC.

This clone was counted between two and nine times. The CDR3 nucleotides are TGTGCCAGCAGCTTAGCAGGGACAGGGACTGAAGCTTTCTTT. Translating it yields CASSLAGTGTEAFF. V is TRBV7-9 and J is TRBJ1-1; 9 bases fit TRBD1. J gave up 5 bases and V 0 bases, and 1 base lay outside the gene matches. The germline gives CDR1 SEHNR, CDR2 FQNEAQ (reference sequence). The CDR3 spans 14 residues.

CDR3 sequence reads: CASSHRDFRTDTQYF. CDR3 sequence (DNA): TGTGCCAGCAGCCACCGGGACTTCCGCACAGATACGCAGTATTTT. The J gene is TRBJ2-3, the V gene TRBV14; D possibly corresponds to TRBD2 (6 bases). V was trimmed by 3 bases and J by 1 base, leaving 11 bases between them. CDR3 length: 15 residues. Germline V gene lookup returns CDR1 SGHDN and CDR2 FVKESK. Full variable domain (remainder filled in from reference TRBV14 and TRBJ2-3): EAGVTQFPSHSVIEKGQTVTLRCDPISGHDNLYWYRRVMGKEIKFLLHFVKESKQDESGMPNNRFLAERTGGTYSTLKVQPAELEDSGVYFCASSHRDFRTDTQYFGPGTRLTVL.

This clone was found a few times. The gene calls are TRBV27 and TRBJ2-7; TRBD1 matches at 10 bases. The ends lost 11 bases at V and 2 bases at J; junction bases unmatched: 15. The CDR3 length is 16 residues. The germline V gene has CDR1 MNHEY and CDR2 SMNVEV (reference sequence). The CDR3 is CACRRLRDRGPYEQYF. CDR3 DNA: TGTGCCTGCCGTAGGTTGAGGGACAGGGGACCCTACGAGCAGTACTTC.

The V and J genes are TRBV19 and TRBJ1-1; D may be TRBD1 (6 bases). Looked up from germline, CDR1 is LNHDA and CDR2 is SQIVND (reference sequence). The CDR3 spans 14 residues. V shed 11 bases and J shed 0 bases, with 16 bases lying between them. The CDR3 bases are TGTGCCTCTCGACAGGACATGTTGAACACTGAAGCTTTCTTT. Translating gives CASRQDMLNTEAFF.

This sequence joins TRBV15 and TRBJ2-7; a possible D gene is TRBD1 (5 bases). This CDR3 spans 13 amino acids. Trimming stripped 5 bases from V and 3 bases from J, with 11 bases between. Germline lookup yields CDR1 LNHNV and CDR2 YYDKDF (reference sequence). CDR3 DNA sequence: TGTGCCACCAGCTCTATCACAGGCTACGAGCAGTACTTC. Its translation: CATSSITGYEQYF. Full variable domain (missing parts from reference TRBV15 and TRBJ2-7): DAMVIQNPRYQVTQFGKPVTLSCSQTLNHNVMYWYQQKSSQAPKLLFHYYDKDFNNEADTPDNFQSRRPNTSFCFLDIRSPGLGDTAMYLCATSSITGYEQYFGPGTRLTVT.

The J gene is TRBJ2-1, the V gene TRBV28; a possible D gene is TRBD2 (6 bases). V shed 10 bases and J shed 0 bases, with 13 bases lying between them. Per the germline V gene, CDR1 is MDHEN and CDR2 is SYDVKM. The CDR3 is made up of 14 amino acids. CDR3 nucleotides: TGTGCCACCCGTAGGAGGGTCTCCTACAATGAGCAGTTCTTC. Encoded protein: CATRRRVSYNEQFF.

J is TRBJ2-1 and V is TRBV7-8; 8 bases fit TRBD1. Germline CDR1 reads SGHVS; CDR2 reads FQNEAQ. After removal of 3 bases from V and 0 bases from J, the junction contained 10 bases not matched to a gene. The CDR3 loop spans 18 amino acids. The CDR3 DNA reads TGTGCCAGCAGCTTCTACTACGTCGGACAGGGCTCCTACAATGAGCAGTTCTTC. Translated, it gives CASSFYYVGQGSYNEQFF.

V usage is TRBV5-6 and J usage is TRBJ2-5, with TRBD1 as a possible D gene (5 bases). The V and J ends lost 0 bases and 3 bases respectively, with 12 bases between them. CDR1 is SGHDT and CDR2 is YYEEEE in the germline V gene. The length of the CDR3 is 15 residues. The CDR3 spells CASSLEAGKKETQYF. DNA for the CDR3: TGTGCCAGCAGCTTGGAGGCAGGGAAGAAAGAGACCCAGTACTTC.

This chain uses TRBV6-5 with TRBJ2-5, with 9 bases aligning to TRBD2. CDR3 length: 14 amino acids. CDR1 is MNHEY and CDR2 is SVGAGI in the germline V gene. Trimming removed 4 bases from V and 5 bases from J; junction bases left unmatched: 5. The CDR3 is CASSLAGVGETQYF. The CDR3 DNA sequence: TGTGCCAGCAGTTTAGCGGGAGTGGGGGAGACCCAGTACTTC.

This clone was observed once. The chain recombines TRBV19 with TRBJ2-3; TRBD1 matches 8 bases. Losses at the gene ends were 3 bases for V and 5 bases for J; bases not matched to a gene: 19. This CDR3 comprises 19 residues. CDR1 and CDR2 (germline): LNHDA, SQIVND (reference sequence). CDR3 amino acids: CASSIYELGDRLAKDTQYF. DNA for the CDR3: TGTGCCAGTAGTATTTACGAGCTCGGGGACAGGCTCGCGAAAGATACGCAGTATTTT. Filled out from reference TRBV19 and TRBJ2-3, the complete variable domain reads DGGITQSPKYLFRKEGQNVTLSCEQNLNHDAMYWYRQDPGQGLRLIYYSQIVNDFQKGDIAEGYSVSREKKESFPLTVTSAQKNPTAFYLCASSIYELGDRLAKDTQYFGPGTRLTVL.

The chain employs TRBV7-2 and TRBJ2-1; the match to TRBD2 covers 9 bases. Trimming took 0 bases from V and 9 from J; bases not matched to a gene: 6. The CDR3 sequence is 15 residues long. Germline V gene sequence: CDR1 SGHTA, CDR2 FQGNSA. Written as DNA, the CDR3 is TGTGCCAGCAGCTTAGCGGCGGGGGGGCTGGGTGAGCAGTTCTTC. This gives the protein CASSLAAGGLGEQFF.

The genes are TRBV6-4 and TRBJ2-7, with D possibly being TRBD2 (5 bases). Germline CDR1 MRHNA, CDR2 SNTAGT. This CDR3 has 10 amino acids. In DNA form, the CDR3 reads TGTACTGAGGGCCACTACGAGCAGTACTTC. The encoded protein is CTEGHYEQYF.

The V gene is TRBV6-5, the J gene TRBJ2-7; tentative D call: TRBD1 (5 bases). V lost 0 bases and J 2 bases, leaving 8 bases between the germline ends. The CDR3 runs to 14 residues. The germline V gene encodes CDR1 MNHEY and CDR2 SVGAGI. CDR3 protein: CASSYSKQAYEQYF. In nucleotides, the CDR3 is TGTGCCAGCAGTTACTCGAAACAGGCCTACGAGCAGTACTTC.

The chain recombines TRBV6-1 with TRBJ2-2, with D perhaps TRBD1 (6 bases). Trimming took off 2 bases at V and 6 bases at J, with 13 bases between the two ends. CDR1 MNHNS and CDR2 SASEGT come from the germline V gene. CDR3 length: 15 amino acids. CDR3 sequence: CASSEWAGDAGELFF. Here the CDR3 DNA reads TGTGCCAGCAGTGAATGGGCAGGGGACGCCGGGGAGCTGTTTTTT.

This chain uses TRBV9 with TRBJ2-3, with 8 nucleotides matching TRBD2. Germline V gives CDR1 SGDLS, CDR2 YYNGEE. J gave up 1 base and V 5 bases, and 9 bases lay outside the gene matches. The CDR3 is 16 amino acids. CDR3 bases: TGTGCCAGCAGTGGGACGGGGGGGCTGGGCACAGATACGCAGTATTTT. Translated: CASSGTGGLGTDTQYF.

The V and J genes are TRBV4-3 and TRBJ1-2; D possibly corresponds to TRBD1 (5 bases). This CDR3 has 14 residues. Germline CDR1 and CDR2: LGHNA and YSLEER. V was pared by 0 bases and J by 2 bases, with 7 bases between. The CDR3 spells CASSQERGNYGYTF. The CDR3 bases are TGCGCCAGCAGCCAAGAAAGGGGAAACTATGGCTACACCTTC.

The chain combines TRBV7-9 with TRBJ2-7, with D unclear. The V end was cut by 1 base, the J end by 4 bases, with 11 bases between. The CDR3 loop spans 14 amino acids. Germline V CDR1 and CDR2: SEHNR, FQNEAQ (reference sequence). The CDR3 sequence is CASSLVSRLYEQYF. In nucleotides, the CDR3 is TGTGCCAGCAGCTTAGTGTCCCGACTGTACGAGCAGTACTTC.

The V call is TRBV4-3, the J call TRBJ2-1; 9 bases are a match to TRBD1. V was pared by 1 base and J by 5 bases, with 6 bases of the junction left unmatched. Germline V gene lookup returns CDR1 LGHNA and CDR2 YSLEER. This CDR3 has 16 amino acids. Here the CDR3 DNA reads TGCGCCAGCAGCCAAGGATGGGGACAGGGCCACAATGAGCAGTTCTTC. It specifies CASSQGWGQGHNEQFF.

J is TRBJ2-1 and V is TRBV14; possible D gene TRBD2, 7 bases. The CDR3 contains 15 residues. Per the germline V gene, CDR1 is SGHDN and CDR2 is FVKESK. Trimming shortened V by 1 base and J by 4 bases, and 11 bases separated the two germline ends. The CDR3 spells CASSQGGGAYNEQFF. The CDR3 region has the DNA TGTGCCAGCAGCCAAGGGGGGGGCGCTTACAATGAGCAGTTCTTC.